This section outlines one TCR beta chain sequence together with its context. The authors' processing: Counts of nucleated cells, estimated from reference gene primer amplification, were obtained. Profiled with immunoSEQ multiplex PCR; TCRdb holds only in-frame clones, not every one. V, J and clone size are those of that table, while D and trimming were read from the DNA. The sample holds around 50,000 clones, about nine tenths seen once. Germline V lookup: CDR1 SNHLY, CDR2 FYNNEI. V gave up 4 bases and J gave up 3 bases; unmatched junction bases: 14. The CDR3 covers 17 residues. This entry is derived from a study of blood T cell repertoires in COVID-19. Study context: The United States, Italy and Spain provided the acute and convalescent COVID-19 samples. T cells, B-cell-depleted T cells, or PBMCs supplied cDNA or gDNA.

The sequence derives from a human donor in a cohort sampled during active COVID-19. The chain combines TRBV2 with TRBJ1-1; 7 positions agree with TRBD1. Sequencing was performed on peripheral blood. The CDR3 DNA follows: TGTGCCAGCAGTGGGGGGTTGACAGGGATTTCGGACACTGAAGCTTTCTTT. This sequence encodes CASSGGLTGISDTEAFF.